The 8 T cell receptor beta chains below were found in one sample sequenced in a study of technical replicates of blood from several donors. Sequenced by immunoSEQ multiplex PCR; TCRdb stores in-frame clones only, minus some. The sample holds roughly 50,000 clones, roughly 95% seen once. The sequenced sample was PBMCs. The source of these receptors is a human donor in good health. Some clones in this sample may be carry-over from other donors' samples.

This clone was found once. This rearrangement joins TRBV25-1 to TRBJ2-6; a possible D gene is TRBD1 (7 bases). Trimming pared 4 bases from V and 2 bases from J, leaving 12 bases between. Per the germline V gene, CDR1 is MGHDK and CDR2 is SYGVNS. This CDR3 is built from 16 residues. The CDR3 sequence: CASSARGVAGANVLTF. CDR3 sequence (DNA): TGTGCCAGCAGTGCCAGGGGGGTGGCTGGGGCCAACGTCCTGACTTTC.

This chain joins TRBV11-2 and TRBJ2-3, with D possibly TRBD1 on 6 matching bases. Per germline, CDR1 SGHAT and CDR2 FQNNGV. This CDR3 has 16 residues. V was trimmed by 0 bases and J by 1 base, leaving 11 bases between them. CDR3 in amino acids: CASSLDLGGGTDTQYF. DNA of the CDR3: TGTGCCAGCAGCTTAGATCTTGGGGGCGGCACAGATACGCAGTATTTT. Filled out from reference TRBV11-2 and TRBJ2-3, the complete variable domain reads EAGVAQSPRYKIIEKRQSVAFWCNPISGHATLYWYQQILGQGPKLLIQFQNNGVVDDSQLPKDRFSAERLKGVDSTLKIQPAKLEDSAVYLCASSLDLGGGTDTQYFGPGTRLTVL.

The chain uses TRBV18 and TRBJ2-1; 8 nucleotides align to TRBD1. The J segment lost 5 bases and the V segment lost 0 bases, leaving 3 bases of the junction unmatched. The V gene's germline CDR1 is KGHSH and CDR2 LQKENI. CDR3 length: 15 amino acids. CDR3 protein: CASSPPGQADNEQFF. The DNA of the CDR3 is TGTGCCAGCTCACCACCGGGACAGGCTGACAATGAGCAGTTCTTC.

J is TRBJ2-5 and V is TRBV29-1; 11 bases align to TRBD2. Germline V lookup: CDR1 SQVTM, CDR2 ANQGSEA. This CDR3 comprises 15 residues. V dropped 4 bases and J dropped 4; count of bases not matched to a gene: 8. Written as DNA, the CDR3 is TGCAGCGTTGGTTTTAGCGGGGGGGCCGGAGAGACCCAGTACTTC. Its translation is CSVGFSGGAGETQYF.

The chain recombines TRBV27 with TRBJ2-7; D is possibly TRBD2 (6 bases). Trimming took off 6 bases at V and 3 bases at J, with 21 bases between the two ends. This CDR3 is 16 amino acids long. Per germline, CDR1 MNHEY and CDR2 SMNVEV (reference sequence). The CDR3 loop is CASRMVGRAGNYEQYF. The CDR3 region has the DNA TGTGCCAGCAGGATGGTAGGCAGGGCGGGAAACTACGAGCAGTACTTC.

This chain connects TRBV10-3 to TRBJ1-2; 9 bases line up with TRBD1. With 0 bases clipped from V and 8 bases from J, the junction kept 7 bases outside the gene matches. The CDR3 consists of 15 residues. Per the germline V gene, CDR1 is ENHRY and CDR2 is SYGVKD. CDR3 coding DNA: TGTGCCATCAGTGAGTCGGAACAGGGGGCGGTAGGCTACACCTTC. Amino acid sequence: CAISESEQGAVGYTF.

V gene TRBV7-5 combines with J gene TRBJ1-4. TRBV7-5 is described as a pseudogene. The CDR3 loop spans 19 amino acids. The CDR3 sequence: CVRSLSGGARLATNEKLFF. CDR3 coding DNA: TGTGTCAGAAGCTTATCCGGGGGTGCCCGACTCGCAACTAATGAAAAACTGTTTTTT.

This chain connects TRBV1 to TRBJ2-7; the D call TRBD2 from the table was never checked on the DNA. TRBV1 has pseudogene status. The CDR3 extends over 14 amino acids. CDR3 coding DNA: TGCACCAGCAGCCGGTGGCGGAGAAACTACGAGCAGTACTTC. It is translated as CTSSRWRRNYEQYF.